In its sample, the clone carrying this T cell receptor beta chain was seen a few times. This specimen comes from a study of control samples from healthy donors and cancer patients. Clones were sequenced by immunoSEQ multiplex PCR, and TCRdb holds only the in-frame ones, with some missing. In the table there are fewer than 500,000 clones, more than 80% of which are singletons. The junction had 11 bases not matched to a gene; V was cut back by 5 bases and J by 3 bases. Germline lookup yields CDR1 KGHSH and CDR2 LQKENI. CDR3 length equals 17 residues. Sequences were obtained from PBMCs. The chain employs TRBV18 and TRBJ2-2; 8 bases fit TRBD1. The source of this sequence is a man aged 35 to 55 with head and neck cancer. The CDR3 coding sequence is TGTGCCAGCTCATCATCTGTTCAGGGGGCGGACACCGGGGAGCTGTTTTTT. As protein: CASSSSVQGADTGELFF.